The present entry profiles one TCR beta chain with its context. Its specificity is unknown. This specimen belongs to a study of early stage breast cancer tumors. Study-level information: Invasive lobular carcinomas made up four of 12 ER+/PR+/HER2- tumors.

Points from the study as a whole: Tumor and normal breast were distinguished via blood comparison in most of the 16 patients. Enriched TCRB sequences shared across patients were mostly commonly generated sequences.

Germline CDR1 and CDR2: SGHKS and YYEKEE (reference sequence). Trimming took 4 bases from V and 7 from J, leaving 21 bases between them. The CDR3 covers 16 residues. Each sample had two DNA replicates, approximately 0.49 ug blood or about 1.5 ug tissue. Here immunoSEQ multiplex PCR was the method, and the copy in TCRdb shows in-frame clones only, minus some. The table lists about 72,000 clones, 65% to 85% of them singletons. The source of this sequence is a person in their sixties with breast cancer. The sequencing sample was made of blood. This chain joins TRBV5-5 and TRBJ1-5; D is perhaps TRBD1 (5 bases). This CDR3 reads CASSPHDRGREQPQHF. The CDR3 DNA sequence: TGTGCCAGCAGCCCCCATGACCGGGGGAGAGAGCAGCCCCAGCATTTT.